A selection of T cell receptor beta chains follows, all from one sample in a study of sequential checkpoint blockade in melanoma. Clones were sequenced by immunoSEQ multiplex PCR, and TCRdb holds only the in-frame ones, with some missing. The table has about 8,200 clones, around three fifths seen once. The sample was CD8+ T cells sorted from blood (inferred from file names), taken from a patient given nivolumab and ipilimumab in sequence. Receptors originate from a human donor with melanoma. Each CDR3 is given with its conserved first and last residue. A D gene is named only where the DNA matches it firmly. Size values are once, few and many counts, or a class for expanded clones, and some rows have none.

V gene	D gene	J gene	clone size	CDR3 protein	CDR3 DNA
TRBV9	TRBD1	TRBJ1-2	.	CASSVATRNPRGDRDTGYTF	TGTGCCAGCAGCGTAGCTACTAGGAACCCTCGGGGGGACAGGGATACTGGCTACACCTTC
TRBV5-4	.	TRBJ1-3	medium-sized	CASSFSNTIYF	TGTGCCAGCAGCTTTTCGAACACCATATATTTT
TRBV2	TRBD1	TRBJ1-5	.	CASTPEGTGQPQHF	TGTGCCAGCACACCAGAAGGGACAGGCCAGCCCCAGCATTTT
TRBV29-1	TRBD1	TRBJ1-2	few	CSARDSTFYGYTF	TGCAGCGCCCGGGACAGCACATTTTATGGCTACACCTTC
TRBV6-6	TRBD2	TRBJ2-3	.	CASSPGLAGGPDTQYF	TGTGCCAGCAGTCCTGGACTAGCGGGGGGGCCAGATACGCAGTATTTT
TRBV2	.	TRBJ2-7	.	CASSAGFGYEQYF	TGTGCCAGCAGTGCAGGGTTCGGTTACGAGCAGTACTTC
TRBV7-8	.	TRBJ1-3	.	CASSLEAWASGNTIYF	TGTGCCAGCAGCTTAGAGGCGTGGGCGTCTGGAAACACCATATATTTT
TRBV6-5	.	TRBJ1-2	.	CASSPHSDKIGYTF	TGTGCCAGCAGCCCCCACTCAGACAAAATCGGCTACACCTTC
TRBV25-1	.	TRBJ1-5	.	CASSPLGGGQPQHF	TGTGCCAGCAGCCCCTTGGGGGGAGGACAGCCCCAGCATTTT
TRBV7-9	.	TRBJ2-7	few	CASSLGNREQYF	TGTGCCAGCAGCTTAGGGAACAGGGAGCAGTACTTC
TRBV29-1	.	TRBJ1-1	.	CSVEGQGGSEAFF	TGCAGCGTTGAAGGGCAGGGAGGATCTGAAGCTTTCTTT
TRBV7-9	.	TRBJ1-4	few	CASSLGTGTNEKLFF	TGTGCCAGCAGCTTAGGTACTGGAACTAATGAAAAACTGTTTTTT
TRBV7-8	.	TRBJ2-7	.	CASSSLGAGYEQYF	TGTGCCAGCAGCTCCCTAGGGGCGGGGTACGAGCAGTACTTC
TRBV6-5	.	TRBJ1-1	.	CASSSGREAFF	TGTGCCAGCAGTTCAGGCAGGGAAGCTTTCTTT
TRBV28	.	TRBJ1-5	.	CASPQGSRNQPQHF	TGTGCCAGCCCGCAGGGATCCCGCAATCAGCCCCAGCATTTT
TRBV5-6	.	TRBJ2-7	once	CASSFRGYEQYF	TGTGCCAGCAGCTTCCGGGGCTACGAGCAGTACTTC
TRBV19	.	TRBJ1-2	few	CASEGGGYTF	TGTGCCAGCGAGGGAGGCGGCTACACCTTC
TRBV5-1	TRBD1	TRBJ1-5	.	CASSWTGGQNQPQHF	TGCGCCAGCAGTTGGACAGGGGGGCAAAATCAGCCCCAGCATTTT
TRBV5-1	TRBD1	TRBJ1-1	.	CASRGTGGTEAFF	TGCGCCAGCCGGGGGACAGGGGGCACTGAAGCTTTCTTT
TRBV5-4	.	TRBJ1-2	medium-sized	CASSLRQINYGYTF	TGTGCCAGCAGCTTGAGACAAATTAACTATGGCTACACCTTC
TRBV2	TRBD1	TRBJ1-5	.	CASSGWDSESQPQHF	TGTGCCAGCAGTGGGTGGGACAGCGAGAGTCAGCCCCAGCATTTT
TRBV4-2	TRBD1	TRBJ1-2	.	CASSQALGQGADGYTF	TGTGCCAGCAGCCAAGCACTGGGACAGGGGGCAGATGGCTACACCTTC
TRBV5-6	.	TRBJ2-7	few	CASSFGQTYEQYF	TGTGCCAGCAGCTTCGGACAGACCTACGAGCAGTACTTC
TRBV7-6	TRBD1	TRBJ1-6	.	CASSSTGKSPLHF	TGTGCCAGCAGCTCGACAGGGAAATCACCCCTCCACTTT
TRBV10-2	.	TRBJ2-1	.	CASSESGGGGGQYNEQFF	TGCGCCAGCAGTGAGTCGGGAGGGGGCGGGGGGCAATACAATGAGCAGTTCTTC
TRBV28	TRBD1	TRBJ1-3	.	CASSSLTGVLNTIYF	TGTGCCAGCAGTTCCCTGACAGGGGTATTAAACACCATATATTTT
TRBV4-1	TRBD1	TRBJ2-7	.	CASSRLFPGQVPYEQYF	TGCGCCAGCAGCCGGCTCTTCCCGGGACAGGTCCCCTACGAGCAGTACTTC
TRBV6-1	.	TRBJ1-2	once	CASWKTAHGYTF	TGTGCCAGCTGGAAAACAGCACATGGCTACACCTTC
TRBV27	TRBD1	TRBJ2-7	.	CASSFGTGWDYEQYF	TGTGCCAGCAGTTTCGGGACAGGGTGGGACTACGAGCAGTACTTC
TRBV6-1	TRBD1	TRBJ2-1	.	CASTNLQGSGDEQFF	TGTGCCAGCACCAACCTACAGGGGTCGGGCGATGAGCAGTTCTTC
TRBV5-1	.	TRBJ2-7	few	CASSLVGDEQYF	TGCGCCAGCAGCTTGGTAGGGGACGAGCAGTACTTC
TRBV30	.	TRBJ1-5	.	CAWSGGESNQPQHF	TGTGCCTGGAGCGGAGGGGAAAGCAATCAGCCCCAGCATTTT
TRBV21-1	.	TRBJ2-7	few	CAYYRGFYEQYF	TGTGCCTACTACAGGGGGTTCTACGAGCAGTACTTC
TRBV9	TRBD1	TRBJ2-7	medium-sized	CASSPFEAGGYEQYF	TGTGCCAGCAGCCCGTTCGAGGCAGGGGGTTACGAGCAGTACTTC
TRBV9	TRBD2	TRBJ2-1	.	CASSVVSGLASNEQFF	TGTGCCAGCAGCGTAGTTTCGGGACTAGCCTCCAATGAGCAGTTCTTC
TRBV6-1	TRBD2	TRBJ2-3	once	CASISLAGEVDTQYF	TGTGCCAGCATCTCCCTAGCGGGGGAGGTAGATACGCAGTATTTT
TRBV9	.	TRBJ1-3	.	CASSEGGPIYF	TGTGCCAGCAGCGAAGGAGGGCCCATATATTTT
TRBV11-2	TRBD2	TRBJ2-7	.	CASSLGSGGVYEQYF	TGTGCCAGCAGCTTAGGCTCGGGAGGGGTCTACGAGCAGTACTTC
TRBV11-2	.	TRBJ2-1	.	CASSSVKNEQFF	TGTGCCAGCAGCTCAGTCAAGAATGAGCAGTTCTTC
TRBV28	.	TRBJ1-4	.	CASSWTETNEKLFF	TGTGCCAGCAGTTGGACAGAAACGAATGAAAAACTGTTTTTT
TRBV6-1	TRBD1	TRBJ1-5	once	CASSERDRLDRPQHF	TGTGCCAGCAGTGAAAGGGACAGACTGGATAGGCCCCAGCATTTT
TRBV16	.	TRBJ1-1	.	CASSHTTENTEAFF	TGTGCCAGCAGCCACACGACAGAGAACACTGAAGCTTTCTTT
TRBV27	.	TRBJ1-5	once	CASSLGPAGRPQHF	TGTGCCAGCAGTTTAGGCCCCGCGGGGCGGCCCCAGCATTTT
TRBV29-1	TRBD1	TRBJ2-6	.	CSVELRTGRTGANVLTF	TGCAGCGTTGAGCTCAGGACAGGGCGGACTGGGGCCAACGTCCTGACTTTC
TRBV9	TRBD2	TRBJ2-1	few	CASSTSGGALDEQFF	TGTGCCAGCAGCACCAGCGGGGGGGCCTTGGATGAGCAGTTCTTC
TRBV6-6	.	TRBJ1-1	.	CASSYFGGNEAFF	TGTGCCAGCAGTTACTTTGGGGGGAATGAAGCTTTCTTT
TRBV29-1	.	TRBJ2-7	.	CSVEETGNYEQYF	TGCAGCGTTGAAGAGACAGGAAACTACGAGCAGTACTTC
TRBV28	.	TRBJ1-6	.	CASSLTEDYNSPLHF	TGTGCCAGCAGTTTAACGGAGGACTATAATTCACCCCTCCACTTT